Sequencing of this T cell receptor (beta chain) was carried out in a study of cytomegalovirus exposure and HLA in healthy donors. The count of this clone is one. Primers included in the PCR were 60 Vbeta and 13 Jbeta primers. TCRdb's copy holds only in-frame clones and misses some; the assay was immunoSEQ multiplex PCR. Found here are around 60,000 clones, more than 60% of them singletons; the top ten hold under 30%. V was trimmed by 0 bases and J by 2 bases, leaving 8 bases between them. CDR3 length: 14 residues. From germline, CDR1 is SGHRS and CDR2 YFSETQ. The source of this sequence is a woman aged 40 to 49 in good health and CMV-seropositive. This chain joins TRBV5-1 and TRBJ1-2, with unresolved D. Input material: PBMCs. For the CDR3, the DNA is TGCGCCAGCAGCTTGGATAGCCAAAACTATGGCTACACCTTC. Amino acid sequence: CASSLDSQNYGYTF.